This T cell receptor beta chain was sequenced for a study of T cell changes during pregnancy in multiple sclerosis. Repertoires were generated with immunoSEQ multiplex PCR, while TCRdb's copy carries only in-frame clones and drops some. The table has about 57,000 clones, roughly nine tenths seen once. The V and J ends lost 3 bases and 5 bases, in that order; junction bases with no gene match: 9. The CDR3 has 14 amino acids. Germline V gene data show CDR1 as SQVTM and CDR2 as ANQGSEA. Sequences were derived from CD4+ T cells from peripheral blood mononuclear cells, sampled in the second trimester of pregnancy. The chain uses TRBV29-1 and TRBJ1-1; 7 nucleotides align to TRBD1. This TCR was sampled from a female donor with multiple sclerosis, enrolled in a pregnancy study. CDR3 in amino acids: CSVERQGRGTEAFF. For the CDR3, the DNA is TGCAGCGTTGAGCGACAGGGTCGAGGAACTGAAGCTTTCTTT.